Following are 29 T cell receptor beta chains from one sample sequenced in a study of tumor and adjacent non-tumor tissue in lung cancer. TCRbeta libraries were built with three rounds of nested PCR, modified from ARM-PCR. TCRdb reprocessed the multiplex PCR reads with MiXCR, giving one entry per CDR3 protein. This table holds over 100,000 distinct CDR3 sequences, 60% to 80% found once. No cell sorting was done before RNA was extracted from the tissue. The sequencing sample was made of lung tumor tissue. The receptors shown here come from a woman in her fifties or sixties with non-small cell lung cancer.

Notes on this clonotype: A much larger clone differs by one base, so this may be a read error. This chain connects TRBV20-1 to TRBJ2-1, with 8 positions matching TRBD1. The V gene's germline CDR1 is DFQATT and CDR2 SNEGSKA (reference sequence). This CDR3 spans 15 amino acids. The CDR3 DNA is TGCTGTGCCCCGTCAGTGACAGGGGTCTCGCATGAGCAGTTCTTC. It encodes CCAPSVTGVSHEQFF.

Details on this clonotype: The conserved closing phenylalanine or tryptophan is absent in this CDR3, likely reflecting a read error. The limits of the CDR3 on the DNA are not certain, so only TCRdb's listed CDR3 is given. The J gene is TRBJ2-2, the V gene TRBV20-1. Germline CDR1 DFQATT, CDR2 SNEGSKA (reference sequence). Including both end residues, the CDR3 is 12 amino acids long. The CDR3 sequence is CSARSNTGELLY.

About this clonotype itself: A much bigger clone sits one base away, suggesting this may be a read error. The V and J genes are TRBV29-1 and TRBJ2-2, with D unclear. The CDR3 is 14 residues long. Germline CDR1 SQVTM, CDR2 ANQGSEA. V lost 7 bases and J 0 bases, leaving 12 bases between the germline ends. The CDR3 sequence: CSGEGITNTGELFF. The CDR3, as DNA: TGCAGCGGAGAAGGGATCACGAACACCGGGGAGCTGTTTTTT.

The chain is built from TRBV6-6 and TRBJ2-1, with TRBD1 as a possible D gene (7 bases). V was trimmed by 7 bases and J by 16 bases, leaving 29 bases between them. CDR1 is MNHNY, CDR2 SVGAGI, per germline (reference sequence). CDR3 length: 15 residues. The CDR3 is CASTAPQGGHNEHFF. The CDR3 nucleotides read TGTGCCAGCACCGCCCCCCAGGGGGGTCACAATGAACACTTCTTC.

Comments on this clonotype: At one of its ends the junction is not consistent with the germline gene, which may arise from a read error. V usage is TRBV11-2 and J usage is TRBJ2-1, with D perhaps matching TRBD2 (6 bases). CDR3 length: 15 residues. From germline, CDR1 is SGHAT and CDR2 FQNNGV. Here the CDR3 DNA reads TGTGCCACCCGAGGCCGAGGGGACTCCTATAATGAGCAGTTCTTC. Translating it yields CATRGRGDSYNEQFF.

This clonotype was seen many times. This rearrangement joins TRBV20-1 to TRBJ2-1; TRBD2 might be the D (7 bases). With 1 base removed from V and 7 bases from J, the gap between germline ends came to 14 bases. There are 14 residues in the CDR3. Germline assignment: CDR1 DFQATT and CDR2 SNEGSKA (reference sequence). DNA for the CDR3: TGCAGTGCTAGAGGGGAGGGGGGCTATAATGAGCAGTTCTTC. It specifies CSARGEGGYNEQFF.

For this clonotype: A junction boundary mismatches the germline segment, possibly from a read error. J is TRBJ1-5 and V is TRBV4-2; D unclear. Germline V gene sequence: CDR1 LGHNA, CDR2 YNFKEQ. The CDR3 spans 15 residues. CDR3 amino acids: CASCQNKESNQPHHF. The CDR3 region has the DNA TGTGCCAGCTGCCAGAATAAAGAAAGCAATCAGCCCCATCATTTT.

Worth noting for this clonotype: Without the conserved terminal phenylalanine or tryptophan, this CDR3 likely stems from a read error. The V and J genes are TRBV11-2 and TRBJ2-7; D not certain. Germline V gene lookup returns CDR1 SGHAT and CDR2 FQNNGV. Trimming stripped 6 bases from V and 10 bases from J, with 16 bases between. This CDR3 region has 12 residues. CDR3 region: CASRLSGSEQYL. The CDR3 nucleotides are TGTGCCAGCAGATTATCCGGCTCCGAACAGTACTTA.

The chain combines TRBV11-1 with TRBJ1-2; D is unclear. Deletions cut 9 bases from V and 4 bases from J, with 18 bases between. Looked up from germline, CDR1 is SGHAT and CDR2 is FQDESV (reference sequence). The CDR3 has 14 amino acids. The CDR3 loop reads CARSPHGPLYGYTF. The CDR3 DNA reads as TGTGCCAGGAGCCCACATGGCCCGCTCTATGGCTACACCTTC. The full variable domain, completed using reference TRBV11-1 and TRBJ1-2, is EAEVAQSPRYKITEKSQAVAFWCDPISGHATLYWYRQILGQGPELLVQFQDESVVDDSQLPKDRFSAERLKGVDSTLKIQPAELGDSAMYLCARSPHGPLYGYTFGSGTRLTVV.

The chain joins TRBV28 to TRBJ1-2; D unclear. The germline gives CDR1 MDHEN, CDR2 SYDVKM. The CDR3 loop spans 13 amino acids. Trimming shortened V by 7 bases and J by 4 bases, and 13 bases separated the two germline ends. This chain's CDR3 is CASTHLASYGYTF. Here the CDR3 DNA reads TGTGCCAGCACCCACCTGGCCTCCTATGGCTACACCTTC.

This sequence joins TRBV4-3 and TRBJ1-2; D perhaps matches TRBD1 (5 bases). The V gene lost 6 bases and the J gene lost 10 bases, with 18 bases spanning the gap. Germline V gene sequence: CDR1 LGHNA, CDR2 YSLEER. The CDR3 covers 13 residues. CDR3 nucleotide sequence: TGCGCCAGCAGTCTAGAGGCGACAGCCGACTACACCTTC. Residues: CASSLEATADYTF.

With regard to this clonotype: This may arise from a read error, as a much more abundant clone is one base away. The V call is TRBV5-4, the J call TRBJ2-2, with a tentative D call TRBD2 (6 bases). Germline V CDR1 and CDR2: SGHNT, YYREEE (reference sequence). CDR3 size: 15 residues. CDR3 in DNA: TGTACCAGCACCCCGTGGGGGGACAACACCGGGGAGCTGTTTTTT. It encodes CTSTPWGDNTGELFF.

A note on this clonotype: At one boundary the junction diverges from the germline segment, which might be a read error. The J gene is TRBJ2-3, the V gene TRBV20-1; 9 nucleotides agree with TRBD2. The CDR3 runs 15 residues. CDR1 and CDR2 (germline): DFQATT, SNEGSKA (reference sequence). The CDR3 here is CTAGWGLASTDTLYF. The CDR3 nucleotides read TGCACTGCTGGTTGGGGACTAGCTTCCACAGATACGCTGTATTTT.

Points on this clonotype: This may stem from a read error, because a much larger clone lies one nucleotide away. CDR3 sequence reads: CASSARTGGLELFF. The CDR3 DNA sequence: TGTGCCAGCAGCGCCCGGACAGGGGGCCTGGAGCTGTTTTTT. This chain connects TRBV13 to TRBJ2-2; 11 nucleotides align to TRBD1. This CDR3 comprises 14 residues. V trimming: 5 bases; J trimming: 10 bases; junction bases outside the gene matches: 6. Germline V CDR1 and CDR2: PRHDT, FYEKMQ (reference sequence).

This clonotype was seen repeatedly, ten times or more. This chain joins TRBV12-3 or TRBV12-4 and TRBJ2-2, with a possible D match to TRBD2 (5 bases). The CDR3 contains 12 residues. Trimming stripped 5 bases from V and 5 bases from J, with 6 bases between. This CDR3 reads CASSRGTGELFF. The DNA for the CDR3 is TGTGCCAGCAGTCGCGGGACCGGGGAGCTGTTTTTT.

V and J are TRBV10-3 and TRBJ2-7; tentative D call: TRBD1 (6 bases). This CDR3 is 15 amino acids long. The germline CDR1 and CDR2 sequences are ENHRY and SYGVKD. Trimming took 4 bases from V and 7 from J, leaving 20 bases between them. The CDR3 region is CAISVLGARYGEQYF. The DNA for the CDR3 is TGTGCCATCAGTGTACTGGGGGCCCGCTATGGGGAGCAGTACTTC.

On this clonotype itself: No conserved phenylalanine or tryptophan is present at the end of the CDR3, so a read error is the likely explanation. This chain uses TRBV4-3 with TRBJ1-4; no firm D call. Germline loops: CDR1 LGHNA, CDR2 YSLEER. With 4 bases removed from V and 8 bases from J, the gap between germline ends came to 20 bases. This CDR3 contains 16 residues. The CDR3 DNA reads TGCGCCAGCAGCCCAAGAGGGTCAGGAGCCATAGAAAAACTGTTTTAT. It encodes CASSPRGSGAIEKLFY.

Of note for this clonotype: One end of the junction fails to match germline, which may point to a read error. This chain links TRBV5-4 with TRBJ1-6, with no clear D. This CDR3 contains 13 residues. Germline CDR1 is SGHNT and CDR2 is YYREEE (reference sequence). The CDR3 loop reads CVSSAQQNSPLHF. The CDR3 DNA reads as TGTGTCAGCAGCGCTCAGCAGAATTCACCCCTCCACTTT.

As regards this clonotype: A read error is possible here, since a much larger clone lies one base away. J is TRBJ2-4 and V is TRBV6-2 or TRBV6-3; 12 bases agree with TRBD1. Germline trimming cut 8 bases from V and 7 bases from J; bases unmatched to any gene: 21. The CDR3 contains 19 residues. Germline V gene lookup returns CDR1 MNHEY and CDR2 SVGEGT. Here the CDR3 reads CASGNRDRGLYVDNNIQYF. The CDR3 DNA reads TGTGCCAGCGGTAACCGGGACAGGGGGCTGTATGTGGACAATAACATTCAGTACTTC.

Details on this clonotype: Given a much more abundant clone one base away, this may be a read error. The J gene is TRBJ2-7, the V gene TRBV12-3 or TRBV12-4; the D is unclear. The ends were cut back, 8 bases at V and 7 bases at J, with 12 bases in the middle. This CDR3 region has 11 residues. CDR3 in amino acids: CASGVTREQYF. CDR3 nucleotides: TGTGCCAGCGGTGTTACTCGAGAGCAGTACTTC.

On this clonotype: Just one base apart from a much larger clone, this may be a read error. V gene TRBV6-2 or TRBV6-3 combines with J gene TRBJ2-1; TRBD2 agrees at 14 bases. Per germline, CDR1 MNHEY and CDR2 SVGEGT. This CDR3 comprises 22 residues. In DNA form, the CDR3 reads TGTACCAGCACCGGTACACGACGGGGACTAGCGGGAGTTCTAGTCCGCTACAATGAGCAGTTCTTC. This gives the protein CTSTGTRRGLAGVLVRYNEQFF.

This clonotype showed up just once. A junction boundary mismatches the germline segment, possibly from a read error. In DNA form, the CDR3 reads TGCGCCAGCAGCCGCCCAGCTAGCGGGGAGGCCAATGAGCAATTCTTC. Translated, it gives CASSRPASGEANEQFF. This sequence joins TRBV4-1 and TRBJ2-1, with TRBD2 identical over 9 bases. The CDR3 extends over 16 amino acids. The V gene's germline CDR1 is MGHRA and CDR2 YSYEKL.

The chain links TRBV11-2 to TRBJ2-2, with TRBD2 identical over 11 bases. This CDR3 is 15 amino acids long. Per germline, CDR1 SGHAT and CDR2 FQNNGV. V was clipped by 5 bases and J by 5 bases; unmatched bases: 4. The CDR3, as DNA: TGTGCCAGCAGCCACCGGACTAGCGGGACCGGGGAGCTGTTTTTT. This codes for CASSHRTSGTGELFF.

Concerning this clonotype: The conserved phenylalanine or tryptophan is not found at the CDR3 terminus, so this likely reflects a read error. The genes are TRBV10-3 and TRBJ1-1; possible D gene TRBD1, 5 bases. The CDR3 totals 15 residues. Germline CDR1 reads ENHRY; CDR2 reads SYGVKD. The germline V and J ends were trimmed by 4 bases and 4 bases, with 16 bases remaining between them. The CDR3 is CAISASAGPGTEAFY. The CDR3 DNA is TGTGCCATCAGTGCGTCAGCGGGGCCGGGCACTGAAGCTTTCTAT.

Worth noting for this clonotype: A much larger clone differs from this one at a single base, so this may be a read error. This chain connects TRBV20-1 to TRBJ2-1, with a tentative D call TRBD2 (5 bases). Germline CDR1 reads DFQATT; CDR2 reads SNEGSKA (reference sequence). This CDR3 region has 16 residues. This CDR3 reads CNAHTYGEFSYNEQFF. CDR3 sequence (DNA): TGCAATGCTCACACTTACGGGGAATTCTCCTACAATGAGCAGTTCTTC.

The chain joins TRBV11-2 to TRBJ2-3; TRBD1 is a possible D gene (5 bases). The length of the CDR3 is 17 residues. Per germline, CDR1 SGHAT and CDR2 FQNNGV. V lost 3 bases and J lost 0, with 16 bases in between. CDR3 amino acids: CASSFGRGRTSTDTQYF. CDR3 DNA sequence: TGTGCCAGCAGCTTCGGAAGGGGTAGAACTAGCACAGATACGCAGTATTTT. The full variable domain, in which reference TRBV11-2 and TRBJ2-3 provide the parts outside the CDR3, is EAGVAQSPRYKIIEKRQSVAFWCNPISGHATLYWYQQILGQGPKLLIQFQNNGVVDDSQLPKDRFSAERLKGVDSTLKIQPAKLEDSAVYLCASSFGRGRTSTDTQYFGPGTRLTVL.

Of note for this clonotype: Mismatch with germline at one junction end may stem from a read error. This sequence joins TRBV11-2 and TRBJ2-6; D may be TRBD1 or TRBD2 (6 bases each). CDR3 length equals 17 residues. CDR1 and CDR2 from the germline V gene are SGHAT and FQNNGV. DNA for the CDR3: TGTGCCAGCAGTTTAGAATCAGGGGAGGCTGGGGCCAACGTCCTGAGTTTC. Translating gives CASSLESGEAGANVLSF.

This clonotype has a count of ten or more. This chain links TRBV4-3 with TRBJ1-2; possibly TRBD1 for D (6 bases). The germline CDR1 and CDR2 sequences are LGHNA and YSLEER. The CDR3 is 14 residues long. The V end was cut by 1 base, the J end by 6 bases, with 12 bases between. The CDR3 here is CASSQVVRQDGYTF. CDR3 nucleotides: TGCGCCAGCAGCCAAGTGGTACGACAGGATGGCTACACCTTC.

This clonotype was counted once. One end of the junction is discordant with germline, which a read error may explain. V usage is TRBV6-2 or TRBV6-3 and J usage is TRBJ2-3; weak D call: TRBD2 (6 bases). Germline V gives CDR1 MNHEY, CDR2 SVGEGT. The CDR3 contains 12 residues. CDR3 DNA sequence: TGTGCCAGCAGCCTAGCGATAGATATGCAGTATTTT. Protein: CASSLAIDMQYF.